Listed here are 12 T cell receptor beta chains from one sample, sequenced in a study of cytotoxic CD8 clonotypes in ibrutinib-treated CLL. The method was immunoSEQ multiplex PCR; TCRdb's version includes in-frame clones alone and lacks a portion of them. The sample has roughly 200,000 clones, just over 70% seen once; the top ten hold 5.5% to 6%. The starting material was PBMCs, obtained after 12 months of ibrutinib treatment. Source of these receptors: a human donor with chronic lymphocytic leukemia.

There are a few counts of this clone. V is TRBV30 and J is TRBJ2-7; D remains ambiguous. This CDR3 spans 12 amino acids. The germline CDR1 and CDR2 sequences are GTSNPN and SVGIG (reference sequence). V lost 2 bases, J lost 2 bases, and 7 bases lay in between. CDR3: CAWSKSTYEQYF. The CDR3 coding sequence is TGTGCCTGGAGTAAAAGTACCTACGAGCAGTACTTC.

V is TRBV18 and J is TRBJ2-7; unclear D gene. Looked up from germline, CDR1 is KGHSH and CDR2 is LQKENI. The CDR3 sequence is 15 residues long. V was clipped by 1 base and J by 2 bases, with 12 bases between them. CDR3 DNA: TGTGCCAGCTCACCACGACCCGGTTCGGCCTACGAGCAGTACTTC. Translated, it gives CASSPRPGSAYEQYF.

A few counts support this clone. The chain joins TRBV15 to TRBJ2-7; D not resolved. V was shortened by 0 bases and J by 0 bases, with 9 bases between the two germline ends. Germline CDR1 is LNHNV and CDR2 is YYDKDF (reference sequence). The CDR3 runs 15 residues. CDR3 loop: CATSRDHDPSYEQYF. Here the CDR3 DNA reads TGTGCCACCAGCAGAGATCATGACCCCTCCTACGAGCAGTACTTC.

The chain employs TRBV6-5 and TRBJ1-2; 9 bases agree with TRBD1. The CDR3 totals 15 residues. Germline V gene lookup returns CDR1 MNHEY and CDR2 SVGAGI. V shed 2 bases, J shed 8 bases, and the junction held 9 bases outside the gene matches. This CDR3 reads CASSYIDRGYGGYTF. Written as DNA, the CDR3 is TGTGCCAGCAGTTACATCGACAGGGGGTACGGCGGCTACACCTTC.

The chain recombines TRBV5-1 with TRBJ2-1; 9 positions match TRBD2. Germline V lookup: CDR1 SGHRS, CDR2 YFSETQ. The CDR3 totals 16 residues. V shed 6 bases and J 6 bases; nucleotides not matched to a gene: 13. The chain's CDR3 is CASTRGDGGRGNEQFF. The CDR3 DNA sequence: TGCGCCAGCACCCGCGGAGATGGCGGGAGGGGCAATGAGCAGTTCTTC.

V usage is TRBV4-1 and J usage is TRBJ1-1, with a weak D call TRBD1 (5 bases). Per the germline V gene, CDR1 is MGHRA and CDR2 is YSYEKL. The CDR3 spans 12 residues. Trimming stripped 3 bases from V and 6 bases from J, with 8 bases between. CDR3 residues: CASSHLGAEAFF. The CDR3 DNA reads TGCGCCAGCAGCCACTTGGGGGCTGAAGCTTTCTTT.

This clone was observed a handful of times. The chain uses TRBV5-1 and TRBJ2-1; the D is unclear. The V and J ends lost 2 bases and 8 bases respectively, with 11 bases between them. The V gene's germline CDR1 is SGHRS and CDR2 YFSETQ. The CDR3 totals 13 residues. CDR3 sequence: CASSFSRRDEQFF. The CDR3 DNA reads as TGCGCCAGCAGCTTTTCCAGGAGAGATGAGCAGTTCTTC.

This clone was observed once. This chain uses TRBV5-4 with TRBJ1-1, with D unclear. The ends were cut back, 4 bases at V and 1 base at J, with 8 bases in the middle. The CDR3 loop spans 13 amino acids. The germline CDR1 and CDR2 sequences are SGHNT and YYREEE (reference sequence). In nucleotides, the CDR3 is TGTGCCAGCAGCCGGAACTGGAACACTGAAGCTTTCTTT. It is translated as CASSRNWNTEAFF.

This chain uses TRBV6-1 with TRBJ2-3; D is uncertain. The ends were cut back, 0 bases at V and 0 bases at J, with 13 bases in the middle. This CDR3 has 17 amino acids. CDR1 MNHNS and CDR2 SASEGT come from the germline V gene. The CDR3 DNA sequence: TGTGCCAGCAGTGAAGCAGGGCTGCATTCTAGCACAGATACGCAGTATTTT. Its protein is CASSEAGLHSSTDTQYF.

The chain joins TRBV2 to TRBJ1-1, with D perhaps matching TRBD1 (6 bases). V dropped 7 bases and J dropped 3 bases, with 15 bases sitting between them. CDR3 length: 14 amino acids. Per the germline V gene, CDR1 is SNHLY and CDR2 is FYNNEI. CDR3 region: CASTPDRTYTEAFF. DNA for the CDR3: TGTGCCAGCACCCCTGACAGGACCTACACTGAAGCTTTCTTT.

This chain connects TRBV6-5 to TRBJ2-7; no reliable D call. Germline V gene sequence: CDR1 MNHEY, CDR2 SVGAGI. Trimming took off 7 bases at V and 6 bases at J, with 13 bases between the two ends. There are 12 residues in the CDR3. This chain's CDR3 is CASTERNGEQYF. Written as DNA, the CDR3 is TGTGCCAGCACCGAACGTAATGGCGAGCAGTACTTC.

V is TRBV7-2 and J is TRBJ1-6; 8 bases map to TRBD1. The CDR3 is made up of 14 amino acids. V shed 5 bases, J shed 11 bases, and the junction held 8 bases outside the gene matches. Germline assignment: CDR1 SGHTA and CDR2 FQGNSA. CDR3 amino acids: CASSPRLDRAPLHF. Here the CDR3 DNA reads TGTGCCAGCAGCCCCCGTTTGGACAGGGCACCCCTCCACTTT.